This entry is about one T cell receptor beta chain. The data belong to a study of blood T cell repertoires in COVID-19. For the study at large: Acute and convalescent COVID-19 samples came from the United States, Italy and Spain. T cells, B-cell-depleted T cells, or PBMCs supplied cDNA or gDNA.

Original methodology: Estimation of nucleated cell counts relied on the amplification of reference gene primers. The repertoire was sequenced with immunoSEQ multiplex PCR; TCRdb's copy has only in-frame clones and lacks some. V, J and clone size derive from that table, while D and trimming were established from the DNA sequence. Of tens of thousands of clones listed, approximately 85% are singletons. The source material was peripheral blood. The TCR was taken from a human donor in a cohort sampled during active COVID-19.

In DNA, the CDR3 is TGTGCCAGCTCACCCGATAGCCAGGGCCGGGACACCATATATTTT. Translated, it gives CASSPDSQGRDTIYF. The rearrangement links TRBV18 to TRBJ1-3, with D maybe TRBD1 (5 bases). Germline V lookup: CDR1 KGHSH, CDR2 LQKENI. Between the trimmed V and J ends, which lost 3 bases and 8 bases, there was a span of 17 bases. CDR3 length equals 15 residues.